The T cell receptor (beta chain) under discussion was sequenced for a study of breast tumors, draining lymph nodes, adjacent tissues. Axillary draining lymph nodes of breast cancer patients supplied the node samples. One entry per CDR3 protein results from TCRdb running MiXCR on the multiplex PCR reads. Among approximately 280,000 distinct CDR3 sequences listed, 30% were seen once. The sample was axillary lymph node tissue. This receptor was identified in a female donor with breast cancer. Some clones in this sample may be carry-over from other donors' samples.

Here the CDR3 DNA reads TGTGCCTGGAGTGTTGCCTACGAGCAGTACTTC. Translating gives CAWSVAYEQYF. This chain joins TRBV30 and TRBJ2-7, with unresolved D. CDR3 size: 11 residues. Germline V gene sequence: CDR1 GTSNPN, CDR2 SVGIG (reference sequence). The ends were cut back, 0 bases at V and 2 bases at J, with 2 bases in the middle. Based on the CDR3 plus reference TRBV30 and TRBJ2-7, the full variable domain is SQTIHQWPATLVQPVGSPLSLECTVEGTSNPNLYWYRQAAGRGLQLLFYSVGIGQISSEVPQNLSASRPQDRQFILSSKKLLLSDSGFYLCAWSVAYEQYFGPGTRLTVT.